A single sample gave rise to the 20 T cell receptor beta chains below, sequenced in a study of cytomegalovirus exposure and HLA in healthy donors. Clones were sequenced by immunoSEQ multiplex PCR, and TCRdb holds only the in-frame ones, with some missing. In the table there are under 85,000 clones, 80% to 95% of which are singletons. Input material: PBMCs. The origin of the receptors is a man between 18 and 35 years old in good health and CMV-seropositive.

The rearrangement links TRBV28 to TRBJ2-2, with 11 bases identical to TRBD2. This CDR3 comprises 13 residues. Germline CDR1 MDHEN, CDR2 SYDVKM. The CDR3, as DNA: TGTGCTTCGACTAGCGGGGTGCCCGGGGAGCTGTTTTTT. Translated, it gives CASTSGVPGELFF.

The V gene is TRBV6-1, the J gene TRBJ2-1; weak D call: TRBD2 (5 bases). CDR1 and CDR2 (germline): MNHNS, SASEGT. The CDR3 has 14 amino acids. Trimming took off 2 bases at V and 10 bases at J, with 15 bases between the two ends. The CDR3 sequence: CASSELSVGGEQFF. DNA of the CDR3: TGTGCCAGCAGTGAATTGAGTGTGGGCGGGGAGCAGTTCTTC.

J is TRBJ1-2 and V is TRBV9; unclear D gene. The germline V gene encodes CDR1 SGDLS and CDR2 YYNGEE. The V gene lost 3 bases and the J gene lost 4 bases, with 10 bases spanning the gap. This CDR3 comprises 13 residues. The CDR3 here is CASSASTGYGYTF. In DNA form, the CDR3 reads TGTGCCAGCAGCGCAAGTACGGGCTATGGCTACACCTTC.

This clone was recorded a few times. The chain's CDR3 is CASSFSNEQYF. CDR3 sequence (DNA): TGTGCCAGCAGTTTTAGCAACGAGCAGTACTTC. V is TRBV7-9 and J is TRBJ2-7; no clear D. There are 11 residues in the CDR3. Per the germline V gene, CDR1 is SEHNR and CDR2 is FQNEAQ (reference sequence). Deletions cut 6 bases from V and 5 bases from J, with 8 bases between. The whole variable domain, remainder taken from reference TRBV7-9 and TRBJ2-7, is DTGVSQNPRHKITKRGQNVTFRCDPISEHNRLYWYRQTLGQGPEFLTYFQNEAQLEKSRLLSDRFSAERPKGSFSTLEIQRTEQGDSAMYLCASSFSNEQYFGPGTRLTVT.

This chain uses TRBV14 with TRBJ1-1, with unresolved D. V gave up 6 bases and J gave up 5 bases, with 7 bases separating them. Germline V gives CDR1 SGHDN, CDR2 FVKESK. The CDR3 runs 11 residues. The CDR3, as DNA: TGTGCCAGCAGTTCGGGGACTGAAGCTTTCTTT. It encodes CASSSGTEAFF.

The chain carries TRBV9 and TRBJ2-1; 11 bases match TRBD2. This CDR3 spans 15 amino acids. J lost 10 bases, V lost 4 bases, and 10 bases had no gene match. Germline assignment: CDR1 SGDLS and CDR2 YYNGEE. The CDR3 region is CASSMDLAGGREQFF. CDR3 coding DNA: TGTGCCAGCAGCATGGATCTAGCGGGAGGTAGGGAGCAGTTCTTC.

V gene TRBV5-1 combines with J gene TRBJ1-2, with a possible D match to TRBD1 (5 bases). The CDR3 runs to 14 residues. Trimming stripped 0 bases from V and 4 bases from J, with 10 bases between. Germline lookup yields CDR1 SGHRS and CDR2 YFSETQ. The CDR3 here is CASSLDGAGYGYTF. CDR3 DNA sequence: TGCGCCAGCAGCTTGGATGGGGCTGGCTATGGCTACACCTTC.

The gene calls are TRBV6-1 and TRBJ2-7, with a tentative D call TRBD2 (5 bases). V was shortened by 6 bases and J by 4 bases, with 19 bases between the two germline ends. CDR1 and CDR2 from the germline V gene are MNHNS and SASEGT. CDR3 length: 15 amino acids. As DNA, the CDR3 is TGTGCCAGCAGGGTAGGCAGGACTTATGATTACGAGCAGTACTTC. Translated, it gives CASRVGRTYDYEQYF.

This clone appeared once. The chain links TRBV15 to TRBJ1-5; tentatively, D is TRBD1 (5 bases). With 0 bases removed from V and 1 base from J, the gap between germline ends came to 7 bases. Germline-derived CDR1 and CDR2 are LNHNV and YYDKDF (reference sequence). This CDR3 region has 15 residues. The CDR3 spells CATSRDRGSNQPQHF. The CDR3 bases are TGTGCCACCAGCAGAGATAGGGGAAGCAATCAGCCCCAGCATTTT.

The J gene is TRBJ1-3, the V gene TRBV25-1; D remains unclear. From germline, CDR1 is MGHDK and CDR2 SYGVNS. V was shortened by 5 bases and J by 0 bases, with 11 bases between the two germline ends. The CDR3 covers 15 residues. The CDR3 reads CASSHIQHSGNTIYF. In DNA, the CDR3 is TGTGCCAGCAGTCATATACAGCACTCTGGAAACACCATATATTTT. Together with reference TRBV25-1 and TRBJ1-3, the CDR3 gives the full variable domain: EADIYQTPRYLVIGTGKKITLECSQTMGHDKMYWYQQDPGMELHLIHYSYGVNSTEKGDLSSESTVSRIRTEHFPLTLESARPSHTSQYLCASSHIQHSGNTIYFGEGSWLTVV.

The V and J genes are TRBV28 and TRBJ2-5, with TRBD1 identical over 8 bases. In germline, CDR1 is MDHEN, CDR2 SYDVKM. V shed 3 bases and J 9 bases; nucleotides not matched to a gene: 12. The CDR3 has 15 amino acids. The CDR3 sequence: CASSLDRAGSGAQYF. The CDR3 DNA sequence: TGTGCCAGCAGTTTGGACAGGGCCGGATCGGGAGCCCAGTACTTC.

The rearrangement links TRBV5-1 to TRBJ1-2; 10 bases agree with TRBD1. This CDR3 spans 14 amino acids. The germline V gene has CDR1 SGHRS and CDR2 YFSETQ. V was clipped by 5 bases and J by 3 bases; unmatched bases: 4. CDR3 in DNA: TGCGCCAGCAGTACGGGACAGGGGTACTATGGCTACACCTTC. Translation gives CASSTGQGYYGYTF.

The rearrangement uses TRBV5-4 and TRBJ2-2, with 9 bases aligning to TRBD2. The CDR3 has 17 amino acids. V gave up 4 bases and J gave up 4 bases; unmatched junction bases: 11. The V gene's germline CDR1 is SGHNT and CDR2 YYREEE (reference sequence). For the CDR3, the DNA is TGTGCCAGCAGCCCGAGATCAGCGGGAGGAAGCACCGGGGAGCTGTTTTTT. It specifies CASSPRSAGGSTGELFF. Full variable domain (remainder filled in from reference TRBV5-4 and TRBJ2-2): ETGVTQSPTHLIKTRGQQVTLRCSSQSGHNTVSWYQQALGQGPQFIFQYYREEENGRGNFPPRFSGLQFPNYSSELNVNALELDDSALYLCASSPRSAGGSTGELFFGEGSRLTVL.

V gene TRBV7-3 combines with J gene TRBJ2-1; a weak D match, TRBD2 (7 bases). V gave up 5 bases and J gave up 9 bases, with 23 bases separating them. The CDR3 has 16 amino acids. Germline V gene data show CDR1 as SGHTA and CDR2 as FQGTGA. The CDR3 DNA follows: TGTGCCAGCAGCCAGCCGGGACGGGGGGCCTGGGGTGAGCAGTTCTTC. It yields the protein CASSQPGRGAWGEQFF.

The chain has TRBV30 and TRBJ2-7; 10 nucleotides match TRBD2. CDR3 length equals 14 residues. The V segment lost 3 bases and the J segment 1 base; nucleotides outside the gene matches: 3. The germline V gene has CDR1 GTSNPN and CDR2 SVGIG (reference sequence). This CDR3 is CAWRGLASSYEQYF. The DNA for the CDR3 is TGTGCCTGGAGGGGACTAGCGTCATCCTACGAGCAGTACTTC.

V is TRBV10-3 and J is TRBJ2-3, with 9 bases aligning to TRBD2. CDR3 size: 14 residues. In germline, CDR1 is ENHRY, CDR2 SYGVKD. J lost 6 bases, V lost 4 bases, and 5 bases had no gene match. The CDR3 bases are TGTGCCATCAGTGGTGCTAGCGGGAAGGATACGCAGTATTTT. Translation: CAISGASGKDTQYF.

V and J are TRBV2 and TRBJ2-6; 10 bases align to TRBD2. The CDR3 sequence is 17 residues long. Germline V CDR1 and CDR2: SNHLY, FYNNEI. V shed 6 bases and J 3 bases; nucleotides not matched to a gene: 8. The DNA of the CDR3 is TGTGCCAGCAGGCTAGCGGGAGTGTCAGTTGGGGCCAACGTCCTGACTTTC. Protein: CASRLAGVSVGANVLTF.

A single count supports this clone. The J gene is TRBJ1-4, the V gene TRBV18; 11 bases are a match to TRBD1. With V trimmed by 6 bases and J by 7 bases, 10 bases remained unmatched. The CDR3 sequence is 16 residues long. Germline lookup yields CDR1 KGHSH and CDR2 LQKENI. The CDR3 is CASSPGTGGVGEKLFF. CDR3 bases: TGTGCCAGCTCTCCCGGGACAGGGGGAGTAGGTGAAAAACTGTTTTTT.

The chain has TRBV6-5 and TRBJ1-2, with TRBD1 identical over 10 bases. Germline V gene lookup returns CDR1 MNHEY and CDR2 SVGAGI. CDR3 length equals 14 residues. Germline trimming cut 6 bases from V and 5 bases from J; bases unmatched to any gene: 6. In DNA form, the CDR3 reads TGTGCCAGCAGGGGGGACAGGGGACTATATGGCTACACCTTC. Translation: CASRGDRGLYGYTF.

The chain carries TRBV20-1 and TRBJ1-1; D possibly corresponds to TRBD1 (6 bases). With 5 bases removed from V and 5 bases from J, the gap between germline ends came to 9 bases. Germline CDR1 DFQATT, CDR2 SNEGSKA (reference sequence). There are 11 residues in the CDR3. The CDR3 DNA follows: TGCAGTGCTTACAGGGAGACTGAAGCTTTCTTT. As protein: CSAYRETEAFF.